Below, 2 T cell receptor beta chains from the same sample are listed, as sequenced in a study of shared clonotypes between healthy human individuals. This table comes from immunoSEQ multiplex PCR, and its TCRdb copy is limited to in-frame clones, with some not included. The sample has approximately 1.1 million clones, approximately 80% seen once. The specimen sequenced was memory CD4+ T cells from PBMCs. This sample's subset: CD45RA-negative fraction. Receptors originate from a man in his late teens or twenties in good health. Some clones in this sample may be carry-over from other donors' samples.

The V gene is TRBV19, the J gene TRBJ1-1; D gene uncertain. The length of the CDR3 is 15 residues. The V end lost 4 bases, the J end lost 0 bases, and 12 bases lay between the germline ends. The germline CDR1 and CDR2 sequences are LNHDA and SQIVND (reference sequence). CDR3 in DNA: TGTGCCAGTAGTAGACTAGGTTCAATGAACACTGAAGCTTTCTTT. Protein product: CASSRLGSMNTEAFF.

The genes are TRBV28 and TRBJ1-1, with D uncertain. Germline CDR1 and CDR2: MDHEN and SYDVKM. CDR3 length: 14 amino acids. Trimming stripped 3 bases from V and 5 bases from J, with 13 bases between. The CDR3 DNA is TGTGCCAGCAGTTTCCCCTCGGGCGGAACTGAAGCTTTCTTT. Its protein product is CASSFPSGGTEAFF.